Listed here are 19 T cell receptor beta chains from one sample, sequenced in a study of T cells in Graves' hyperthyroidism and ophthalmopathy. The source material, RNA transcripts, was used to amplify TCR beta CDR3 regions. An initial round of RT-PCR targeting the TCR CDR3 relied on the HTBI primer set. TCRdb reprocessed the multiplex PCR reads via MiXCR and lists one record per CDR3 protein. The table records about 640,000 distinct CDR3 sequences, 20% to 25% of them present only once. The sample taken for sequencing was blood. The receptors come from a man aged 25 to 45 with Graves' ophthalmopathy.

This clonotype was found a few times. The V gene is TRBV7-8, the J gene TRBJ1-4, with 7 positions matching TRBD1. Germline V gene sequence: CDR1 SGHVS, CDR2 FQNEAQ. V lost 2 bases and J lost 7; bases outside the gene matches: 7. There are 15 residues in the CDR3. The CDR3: CASSLRAGGGEKLFF. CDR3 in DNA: TGTGCCAGCAGCTTAAGGGCAGGGGGAGGTGAAAAACTGTTTTTT.

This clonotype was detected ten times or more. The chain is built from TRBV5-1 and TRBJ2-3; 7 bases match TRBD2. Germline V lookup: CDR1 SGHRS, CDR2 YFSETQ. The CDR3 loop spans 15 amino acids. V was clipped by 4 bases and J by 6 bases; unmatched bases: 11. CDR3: CASSIRTGGVDTQYF. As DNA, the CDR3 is TGCGCCAGCAGCATTAGGACGGGGGGTGTTGATACGCAGTATTTT.

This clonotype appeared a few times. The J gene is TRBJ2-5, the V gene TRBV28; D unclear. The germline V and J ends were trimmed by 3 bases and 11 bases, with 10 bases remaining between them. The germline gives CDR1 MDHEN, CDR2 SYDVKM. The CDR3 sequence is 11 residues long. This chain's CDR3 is CASSFKDGQYF. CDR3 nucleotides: TGTGCCAGCAGTTTCAAGGACGGACAGTACTTC. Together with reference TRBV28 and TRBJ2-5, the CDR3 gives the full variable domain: DVKVTQSSRYLVKRTGEKVFLECVQDMDHENMFWYRQDPGLGLRLIYFSYDVKMKEKGDIPEGYSVSREKKERFSLILESASTNQTSMYLCASSFKDGQYFGPGTRLLVL.

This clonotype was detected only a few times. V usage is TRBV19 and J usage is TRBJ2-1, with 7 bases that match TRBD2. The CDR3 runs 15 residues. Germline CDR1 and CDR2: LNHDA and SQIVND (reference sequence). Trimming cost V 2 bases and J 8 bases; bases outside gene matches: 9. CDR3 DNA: TGTGCCAGTAGTATAATCCGGGAGGCCCCGGATGAGCAGTTCTTC. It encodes CASSIIREAPDEQFF.

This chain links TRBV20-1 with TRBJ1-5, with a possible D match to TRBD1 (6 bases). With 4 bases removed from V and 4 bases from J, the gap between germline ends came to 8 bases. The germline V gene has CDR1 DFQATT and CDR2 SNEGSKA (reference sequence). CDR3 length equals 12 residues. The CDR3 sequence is CSATQGNQPQHF. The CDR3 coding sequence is TGCAGTGCTACACAGGGAAATCAGCCCCAGCATTTT.

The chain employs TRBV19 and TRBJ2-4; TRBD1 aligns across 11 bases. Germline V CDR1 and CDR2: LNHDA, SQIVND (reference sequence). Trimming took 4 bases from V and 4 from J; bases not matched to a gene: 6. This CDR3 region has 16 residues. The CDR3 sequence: CASSTRTGGPKNIQYF. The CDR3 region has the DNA TGTGCCAGTAGTACCCGGACAGGGGGCCCGAAAAACATTCAGTACTTC.

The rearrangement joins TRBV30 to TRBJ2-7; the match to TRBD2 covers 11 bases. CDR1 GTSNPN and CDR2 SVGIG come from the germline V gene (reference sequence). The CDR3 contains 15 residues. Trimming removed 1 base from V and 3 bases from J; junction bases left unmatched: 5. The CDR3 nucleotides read TGTGCCTGGAGTGCCTCCGGGACTAGCGGCTACGAGCAGTACTTC. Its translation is CAWSASGTSGYEQYF. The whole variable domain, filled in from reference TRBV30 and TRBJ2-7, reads SQTIHQWPATLVQPVGSPLSLECTVEGTSNPNLYWYRQAAGRGLQLLFYSVGIGQISSEVPQNLSASRPQDRQFILSSKKLLLSDSGFYLCAWSASGTSGYEQYFGPGTRLTVT.

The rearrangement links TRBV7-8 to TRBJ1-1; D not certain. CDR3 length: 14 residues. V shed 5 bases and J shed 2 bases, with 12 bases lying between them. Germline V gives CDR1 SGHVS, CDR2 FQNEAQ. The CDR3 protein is CASSPATKNTEAFF. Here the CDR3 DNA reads TGTGCCAGCAGCCCCGCGACCAAAAACACTGAAGCTTTCTTT.

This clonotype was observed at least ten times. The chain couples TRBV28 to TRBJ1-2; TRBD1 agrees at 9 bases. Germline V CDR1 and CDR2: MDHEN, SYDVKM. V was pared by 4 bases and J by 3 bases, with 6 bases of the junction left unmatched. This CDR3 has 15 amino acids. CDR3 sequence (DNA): TGTGCCAGCAGTTCACAGGGGGCGATGGACTATGGCTACACCTTC. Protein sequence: CASSSQGAMDYGYTF.

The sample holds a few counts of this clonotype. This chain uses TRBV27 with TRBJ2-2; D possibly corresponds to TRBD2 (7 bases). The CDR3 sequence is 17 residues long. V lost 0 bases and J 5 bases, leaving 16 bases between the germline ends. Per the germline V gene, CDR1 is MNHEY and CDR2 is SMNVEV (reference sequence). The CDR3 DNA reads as TGTGCCAGCAGTTTATCGCCGGGGGGCGCGTTTACCGGGGAGCTGTTTTTT. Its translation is CASSLSPGGAFTGELFF.

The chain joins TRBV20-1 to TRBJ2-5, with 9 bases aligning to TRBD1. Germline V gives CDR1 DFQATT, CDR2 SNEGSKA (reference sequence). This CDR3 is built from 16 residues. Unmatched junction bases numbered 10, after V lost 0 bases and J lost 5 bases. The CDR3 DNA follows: TGCAGTGCTAGAGAGCAGGGACAGGGCTTTCGGGAGACCCAGTACTTC. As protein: CSAREQGQGFRETQYF.

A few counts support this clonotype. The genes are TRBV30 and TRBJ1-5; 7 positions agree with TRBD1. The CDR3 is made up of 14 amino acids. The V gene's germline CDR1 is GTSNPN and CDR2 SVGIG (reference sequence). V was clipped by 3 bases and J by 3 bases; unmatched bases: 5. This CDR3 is CAWSETGVNQPQHF. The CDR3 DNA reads TGTGCCTGGAGCGAAACAGGGGTCAATCAGCCCCAGCATTTT.

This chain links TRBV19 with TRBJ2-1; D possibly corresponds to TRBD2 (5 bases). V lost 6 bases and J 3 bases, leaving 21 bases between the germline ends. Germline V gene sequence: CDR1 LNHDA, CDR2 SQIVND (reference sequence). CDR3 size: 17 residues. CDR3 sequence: CASSPEREPFFYNEQFF. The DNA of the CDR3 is TGTGCCAGTAGCCCCGAAAGGGAGCCTTTCTTCTACAATGAGCAGTTCTTC.

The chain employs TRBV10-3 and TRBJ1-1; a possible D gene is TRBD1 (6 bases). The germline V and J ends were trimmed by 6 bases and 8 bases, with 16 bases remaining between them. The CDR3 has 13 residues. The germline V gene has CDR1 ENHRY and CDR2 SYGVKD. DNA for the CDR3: TGTGCCATCAGAGGGGGGGGTGTGGAGGAAGCTTTCTTT. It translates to CAIRGGGVEEAFF.

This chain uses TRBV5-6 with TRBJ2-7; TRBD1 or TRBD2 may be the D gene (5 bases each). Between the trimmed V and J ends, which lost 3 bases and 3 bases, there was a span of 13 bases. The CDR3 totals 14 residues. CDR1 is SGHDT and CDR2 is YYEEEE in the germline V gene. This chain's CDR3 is CASSYGTGNYEQYF. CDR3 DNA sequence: TGTGCCAGCAGCTACGGGACGGGGAACTACGAGCAGTACTTC.

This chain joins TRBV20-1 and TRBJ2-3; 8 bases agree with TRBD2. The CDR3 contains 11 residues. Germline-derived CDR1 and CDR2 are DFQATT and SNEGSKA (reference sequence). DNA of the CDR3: TGCGCCGGGAGGGCCGCAGATACGCAGTATTTT. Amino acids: CAGRAADTQYF.

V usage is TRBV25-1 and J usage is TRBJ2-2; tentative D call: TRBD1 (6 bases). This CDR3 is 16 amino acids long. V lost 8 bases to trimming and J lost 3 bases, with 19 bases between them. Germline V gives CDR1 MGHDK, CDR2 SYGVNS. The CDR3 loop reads CASSFTGTYYTGELFF. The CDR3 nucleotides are TGTGCCAGCTCGTTTACCGGGACATACTACACCGGGGAGCTGTTTTTT. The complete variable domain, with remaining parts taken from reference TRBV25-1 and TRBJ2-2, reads EADIYQTPRYLVIGTGKKITLECSQTMGHDKMYWYQQDPGMELHLIHYSYGVNSTEKGDLSSESTVSRIRTEHFPLTLESARPSHTSQYLCASSFTGTYYTGELFFGEGSRLTVL.

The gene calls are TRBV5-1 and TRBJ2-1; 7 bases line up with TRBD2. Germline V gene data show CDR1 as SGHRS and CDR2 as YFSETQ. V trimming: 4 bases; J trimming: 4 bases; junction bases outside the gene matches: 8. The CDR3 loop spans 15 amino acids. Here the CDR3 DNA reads TGCGCCAGCAGCCGGGTTGGACTAGTTTACAATGAGCAGTTCTTC. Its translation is CASSRVGLVYNEQFF.

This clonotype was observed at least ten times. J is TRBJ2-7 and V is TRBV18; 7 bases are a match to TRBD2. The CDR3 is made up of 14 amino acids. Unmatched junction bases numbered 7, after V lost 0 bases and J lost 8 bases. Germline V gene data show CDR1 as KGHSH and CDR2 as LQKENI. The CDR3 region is CASSPPLASGKQYF. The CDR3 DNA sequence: TGTGCCAGCTCACCACCCCTCGCTAGCGGAAAGCAGTACTTC.